The 8 T cell receptor beta chains listed next were all sequenced from one sample in a study of blood T cells in healthy people across ages (dated by TCRdb to between 2014 and 2017). Library generation was performed with 5' RACE. TCRdb records Illumina HiSeq 2500 as the sequencer. The second PCR ran for about 7 to 11 cycles and used a J-beta primer mix along with a sample-barcoded 5' primer. TCRdb reworked the public reads: Q25 trimming with fastp, MiXCR clone assembly, productive beta chains retained. Rows matching on CDR3 protein sequence are summarized as one entry with the most common DNA and genes. This sample lists fewer than 750,000 distinct CDR3 sequences; 45% to 55% were detected once. In total, the top ten clones hold under 30% of the sample. The sequencing input was blood. Receptor source: an older man in good health.

This clonotype has a count of ten or more. This may be a read error, as it is one base from a much larger clone. The rearrangement links TRBV6-6 to TRBJ2-6, with TRBD1 matching over 7 bases. The CDR3 length is 16 residues. Germline V gives CDR1 MNHNY, CDR2 SVGAGI (reference sequence). Trimming cost V 5 bases and J 3 bases; bases outside gene matches: 7. In DNA form, the CDR3 reads TGTGCCAGCAGTCCGACAGGGAGCGTTGGGGCCAACGTCCTGACTTTC. Translating it yields CASSPTGSVGANVLTF.

This chain links TRBV7-2 with TRBJ2-7, with TRBD2 matching 9 bases. J gave up 4 bases and V 5 bases, and 12 bases lay outside the gene matches. The germline gives CDR1 SGHTA, CDR2 FQGNSA. CDR3 length: 16 residues. Here the CDR3 DNA reads TGTGCCAGCAGCCTCCCCAAGGGGACTAGCAGGTACGAGCAGTACTTC. Translated: CASSLPKGTSRYEQYF.

J is TRBJ2-7 and V is TRBV20-1, with D perhaps assigned TRBD1 or TRBD2 (6 bases each). The CDR3 has 16 amino acids. Trimming shortened V by 0 bases and J by 3 bases, and 18 bases separated the two germline ends. The germline V gene encodes CDR1 DFQATT and CDR2 SNEGSKA (reference sequence). CDR3 sequence (DNA): TGCAGTGCTAGAGACATGACTAACGGGGGCCTCTACGAGCAGTACTTC. This sequence encodes CSARDMTNGGLYEQYF.

The chain uses TRBV7-2 and TRBJ2-1; maybe TRBD1 (6 bases). The CDR3 length is 15 residues. Per germline, CDR1 SGHTA and CDR2 FQGNSA. V lost 7 bases and J lost 0, with 13 bases in between. CDR3 loop: CASKRQESSYNEQFF. The CDR3 bases are TGTGCCAGCAAACGACAGGAGAGCTCCTACAATGAGCAGTTCTTC.

Concerning this clonotype: One base away lies a much larger clone, so this may be a sequencing read error. The chain employs TRBV6-6 and TRBJ2-7; D is undetermined. The V and J ends lost 2 bases and 3 bases respectively, with 8 bases between them. The CDR3 sequence is 13 residues long. Germline V gives CDR1 MNHNY, CDR2 SVGAGI (reference sequence). CDR3 DNA sequence: TGTGCCAGCAGTTACCTGAACGGCTACGAGCAGTACTTC. Encoded protein: CASSYLNGYEQYF.

The chain employs TRBV18 and TRBJ2-3; 8 bases are a match to TRBD1. With 5 bases clipped from V and 6 bases from J, the junction kept 4 bases outside the gene matches. CDR1 is KGHSH, CDR2 LQKENI, per germline. The CDR3 sequence is 13 residues long. The CDR3 spells CASSGQGTDTQYF. CDR3 DNA sequence: TGTGCCAGCTCAGGACAGGGAACGGATACGCAGTATTTT.

The chain employs TRBV10-3 and TRBJ2-7; D unclear. There are 14 residues in the CDR3. Germline V gene sequence: CDR1 ENHRY, CDR2 SYGVKD. V gave up 0 bases and J gave up 3 bases, with 9 bases separating them. Here the CDR3 reads CAISESSGGYEQYF. The DNA for the CDR3 is TGTGCCATCAGTGAGTCGTCCGGCGGCTACGAGCAGTACTTC.

The sample holds many counts of this clonotype. The chain couples TRBV6-5 to TRBJ2-7; 8 bases fit TRBD2. This CDR3 is built from 14 residues. The germline V gene has CDR1 MNHEY and CDR2 SVGAGI. V lost 10 bases to trimming and J lost 7 bases; unmatched junction nucleotides: 15. The CDR3 DNA is TGTGCCACTAAAACCGGGACTAGACCTTCGGAGCAGTACTTC. Translated: CATKTGTRPSEQYF.